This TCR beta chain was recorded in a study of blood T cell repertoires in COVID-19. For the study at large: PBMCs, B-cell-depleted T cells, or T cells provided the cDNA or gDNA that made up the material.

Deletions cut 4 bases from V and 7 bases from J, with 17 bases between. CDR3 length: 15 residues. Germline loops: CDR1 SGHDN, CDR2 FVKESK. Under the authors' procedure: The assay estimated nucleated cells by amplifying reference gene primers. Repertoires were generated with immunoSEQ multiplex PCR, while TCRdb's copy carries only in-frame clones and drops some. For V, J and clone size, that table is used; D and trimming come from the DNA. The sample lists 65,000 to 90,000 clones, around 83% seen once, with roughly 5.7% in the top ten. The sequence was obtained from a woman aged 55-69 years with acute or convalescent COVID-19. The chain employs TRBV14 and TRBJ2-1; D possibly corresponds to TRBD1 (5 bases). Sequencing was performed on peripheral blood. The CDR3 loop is CASSPLGRTTNEQFF. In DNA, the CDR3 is TGTGCCAGCAGCCCCCTAGGGCGGACAACGAATGAGCAGTTCTTC.